The subject of this entry is one TCR beta chain. Germline CDR1 is MNHEY and CDR2 is SVGAGI. V lost 2 bases and J 7 bases, leaving 8 bases between the germline ends. This CDR3 has 13 residues. This sample stems from a study of OX40 agonist ivuxolimab in advanced cancers. Some clones are missing from TCRdb's copy, which holds only in-frame ones; the method was immunoSEQ multiplex PCR. The data show some 54,000 clones, about 80% seen once. The material was CD4+ or CD8+ T cells sorted from blood, obtained in a trial of the OX40 agonist ivuxolimab. The clonotype originates from an adult with an advanced solid tumor such as melanoma, head and neck, liver or kidney cancer. The chain uses TRBV6-5 and TRBJ2-2, with a tentative D call TRBD2 (6 bases). The chain's CDR3 is CASSYEGGGELFF. As DNA, the CDR3 is TGTGCCAGCAGTTACGAGGGAGGCGGGGAGCTGTTTTTT.